One sample yielded the 21 T cell receptor beta chains listed below, sequenced in a study of T-cell memory formation after mild COVID-19. TCRdb recomputed calls from the 5' RACE reads with MiXCR, one row per CDR3 protein. The sample lists some 450,000 distinct CDR3 sequences; 15% to 20% were seen once. The sequencing sample was made of PBMCs or a T cell subset sorted from them (not recorded which). The source is a man between 18 and 29 years old who had mild COVID-19 (a few samples of this study predate the infection). Cell type and time point are not known.

This chain connects TRBV14 to TRBJ1-1; D gene unclear. The CDR3 consists of 13 residues. Germline-derived CDR1 and CDR2 are SGHDN and FVKESK. V was shortened by 4 bases and J by 8 bases, with 14 bases between the two germline ends. Here the CDR3 reads CASSPSWGIEAFF. In nucleotides, the CDR3 is TGTGCCAGCAGCCCCTCCTGGGGTATCGAAGCTTTCTTT.

The gene calls are TRBV11-2 and TRBJ2-5, with unresolved D. CDR1 and CDR2 (germline): SGHAT, FQNNGV. Trimming cost V 2 bases and J 6 bases, with 13 bases left between them. The CDR3 spans 14 residues. CDR3: CASSLSSSGQTQYF. The CDR3 coding sequence is TGTGCCAGCAGCTTAAGCAGTTCCGGCCAGACCCAGTACTTC.

Details on this clonotype: Because it lacks the conserved phenylalanine or tryptophan at the end, this CDR3 is likely a read error. This chain links TRBV12-3 or TRBV12-4 with TRBJ2-3; D is unresolved. The CDR3 loop spans 15 amino acids. Between the trimmed V and J ends, which lost 6 bases and 0 bases, there was a span of 13 bases. CDR3 region: CASSLEGSSTDTQYY. CDR3 nucleotide sequence: TGTGCCAGCAGCCTAGAAGGGTCGAGCACAGATACGCAGTATTAT.

The gene calls are TRBV7-9 and TRBJ2-7; 7 bases fit TRBD1. The CDR3 has 15 amino acids. The V and J ends lost 4 bases and 2 bases, in that order; junction bases with no gene match: 8. Germline V CDR1 and CDR2: SEHNR, FQNEAQ (reference sequence). The CDR3 spells CASSYAQDRTYEQYF. DNA for the CDR3: TGTGCCAGCAGCTATGCCCAGGACAGGACCTACGAGCAGTACTTC.

A few counts support this clonotype. The CDR3 region has the DNA TGTGCCAGCGGAAAGGGGGGGCCTGACGAGCAGTACTTC. Its translation is CASGKGGPDEQYF. V usage is TRBV9 and J usage is TRBJ2-7; weak D call: TRBD2 (7 bases). V was pared by 7 bases and J by 5 bases, with 16 bases between. The CDR3 loop spans 13 amino acids. Germline lookup yields CDR1 SGDLS and CDR2 YYNGEE.

This chain joins TRBV5-1 and TRBJ2-6, with 9 positions matching TRBD1. Losses at the gene ends were 0 bases for V and 1 base for J; bases not matched to a gene: 5. Germline CDR1 SGHRS, CDR2 YFSETQ. CDR3 length: 18 residues. CDR3 region: CASSLVGQGLSGANVLTF. The CDR3 DNA sequence: TGCGCCAGCAGCTTGGTCGGACAGGGGCTTTCTGGGGCCAACGTCCTGACTTTC.

This sequence joins TRBV7-2 and TRBJ1-2, with 9 bases aligning to TRBD1. Germline V gene data show CDR1 as SGHTA and CDR2 as FQGNSA. J gave up 5 bases and V 5 bases, and 9 bases lay outside the gene matches. This CDR3 is 15 amino acids long. CDR3 protein: CASSGYGTGQYGYTF. The CDR3 DNA is TGTGCCAGCAGCGGATACGGGACAGGGCAATATGGCTACACCTTC.

This clonotype was seen only a few times. V gene TRBV6-5 combines with J gene TRBJ2-3, with a tentative D call TRBD2 (5 bases). V lost 0 bases and J 6 bases, leaving 19 bases between the germline ends. The CDR3 sequence is 17 residues long. The germline V gene encodes CDR1 MNHEY and CDR2 SVGAGI. The CDR3 DNA reads as TGTGCCAGCAGTTACTCGATAGGCCTAGCCGTGGGGGATACGCAGTATTTT. This gives the protein CASSYSIGLAVGDTQYF.

A few counts support this clonotype. The chain uses TRBV5-1 and TRBJ1-1; D gene unclear. The CDR3 covers 17 residues. CDR1 and CDR2 from the germline V gene are SGHRS and YFSETQ. Trimming removed 3 bases from V and 0 bases from J, with 18 bases in between. The CDR3 reads CASSYSLQTRMNTEAFF. As DNA, the CDR3 is TGCGCCAGCAGCTATTCGCTCCAGACCCGGATGAACACTGAAGCTTTCTTT.

About this clonotype: A read error may explain this, as a much larger clone is one base away. This sequence joins TRBV4-2 and TRBJ2-1; D gene uncertain. The CDR3 has 15 amino acids. CDR1 and CDR2 from the germline V gene are LGHNA and YNFKEQ. The CDR3 sequence: CTSSQVGYQRNEQFF. The CDR3 region has the DNA TGTACCAGCAGCCAAGTTGGTTACCAACGTAATGAGCAGTTCTTC.

The chain is built from TRBV28 and TRBJ2-2, with D perhaps matching TRBD2 (6 bases). The CDR3 totals 15 residues. With 8 bases removed from V and 4 bases from J, the gap between germline ends came to 17 bases. Per the germline V gene, CDR1 is MDHEN and CDR2 is SYDVKM. CDR3 region: CASRSAGLGTGELFF. The CDR3 DNA is TGTGCCAGCCGATCGGCGGGGCTGGGCACCGGGGAGCTGTTTTTT.

The chain carries TRBV6-2 or TRBV6-3 and TRBJ2-7; 15 nucleotides line up with TRBD2. Germline loops: CDR1 MNHEY, CDR2 SVGEGT. This CDR3 is 21 amino acids long. Unmatched junction bases numbered 17, after V lost 4 bases and J lost 1 base. The CDR3 nucleotides read TGTGCCAGCAGTTTCATCGCCCCGGGACTAGCGGGGGGAATCCTATCCTACGAGCAGTACGTC. Protein product: CASSFIAPGLAGGILSYEQYV.

The sample holds many counts of this clonotype. The genes are TRBV12-3 or TRBV12-4 and TRBJ1-5, with 7 bases identical to TRBD1. J was trimmed by 3 bases and V by 2 bases; bases with no gene match: 1. CDR3 size: 14 residues. This CDR3 reads CASSLRGPNQPQHF. Here the CDR3 DNA reads TGTGCCAGCAGTTTAAGGGGGCCCAATCAGCCCCAGCATTTT.

This chain uses TRBV7-2 with TRBJ2-2; 8 bases are a match to TRBD1. The junction had 15 bases not matched to a gene; V was cut back by 2 bases and J by 7 bases. CDR1 and CDR2 from the germline V gene are SGHTA and FQGNSA. The CDR3 length is 18 residues. Written as DNA, the CDR3 is TGTGCCAGCAGCTTATATTCAGGGGGCGCCTGGTCTGGCGGGGAGCTGTTTTTT. Residues: CASSLYSGGAWSGGELFF.

The genes are TRBV28 and TRBJ1-2; D is possibly TRBD1 (5 bases). Trimming pared 5 bases from V and 2 bases from J, leaving 15 bases between. The CDR3 totals 15 residues. Germline lookup yields CDR1 MDHEN and CDR2 SYDVKM. CDR3 protein: CASSPGASVNYGYTF. As DNA, the CDR3 is TGTGCCAGCAGTCCCGGGGCATCGGTCAACTATGGCTACACCTTC.

The V gene is TRBV15, the J gene TRBJ2-3, with 11 bases matching TRBD2. Trimming at V came to 3 bases and at J to 2 bases, leaving 4 bases not matched to a gene. Per germline, CDR1 LNHNV and CDR2 YYDKDF (reference sequence). The CDR3 covers 16 residues. The CDR3 loop is CATSSLTSGDTDTQYF. The DNA of the CDR3 is TGTGCCACCAGCAGTTTGACTAGCGGGGACACAGATACGCAGTATTTT.

The chain joins TRBV6-6 to TRBJ2-1; D gene uncertain. Looked up from germline, CDR1 is MNHNY and CDR2 is SVGAGI (reference sequence). Trimming shortened V by 4 bases and J by 4 bases, and 11 bases separated the two germline ends. CDR3 length: 14 residues. DNA for the CDR3: TGTGCCAGCAGTTCCCTAGGGCAGTACAATGAGCAGTTCTTC. It translates to CASSSLGQYNEQFF.

The table lists this clonotype with a few counts. The rearrangement links TRBV20-1 to TRBJ2-3; 7 nucleotides line up with TRBD1. Trimming took 6 bases from V and 1 from J; bases not matched to a gene: 7. CDR3 size: 14 residues. Germline V CDR1 and CDR2: DFQATT, SNEGSKA (reference sequence). The CDR3 here is CSAPRGTGTDTQYF. Here the CDR3 DNA reads TGCAGTGCCCCGAGGGGGACAGGCACAGATACGCAGTATTTT.

The rearrangement uses TRBV6-5 and TRBJ2-5; TRBD2 matches at 11 bases. The V segment lost 0 bases and the J segment 7 bases; nucleotides outside the gene matches: 1. Germline CDR1 MNHEY, CDR2 SVGAGI. This CDR3 is 14 amino acids long. The CDR3 sequence: CASSYSGTSGTQYF. CDR3 nucleotide sequence: TGTGCCAGCAGTTACTCGGGGACTAGCGGGACCCAGTACTTC.

This clonotype was seen only a few times. This chain joins TRBV29-1 and TRBJ2-7; 7 positions match TRBD1. J was trimmed by 0 bases and V by 0 bases; bases with no gene match: 5. The CDR3 runs 15 residues. In germline, CDR1 is SQVTM, CDR2 ANQGSEA. The CDR3 nucleotides are TGCAGCGTTGAAGACCCGGACAGGAGCTCCTACGAGCAGTACTTC. It translates to CSVEDPDRSSYEQYF.

The rearrangement links TRBV12-3 or TRBV12-4 to TRBJ2-5; maybe TRBD2 (6 bases). V shed 3 bases and J shed 5 bases, with 13 bases lying between them. The CDR3 spans 14 residues. The CDR3, as DNA: TGTGCCAGCAGTTTCAGCGGGCCCGGGGAGACCCAGTACTTC. The encoded protein is CASSFSGPGETQYF.